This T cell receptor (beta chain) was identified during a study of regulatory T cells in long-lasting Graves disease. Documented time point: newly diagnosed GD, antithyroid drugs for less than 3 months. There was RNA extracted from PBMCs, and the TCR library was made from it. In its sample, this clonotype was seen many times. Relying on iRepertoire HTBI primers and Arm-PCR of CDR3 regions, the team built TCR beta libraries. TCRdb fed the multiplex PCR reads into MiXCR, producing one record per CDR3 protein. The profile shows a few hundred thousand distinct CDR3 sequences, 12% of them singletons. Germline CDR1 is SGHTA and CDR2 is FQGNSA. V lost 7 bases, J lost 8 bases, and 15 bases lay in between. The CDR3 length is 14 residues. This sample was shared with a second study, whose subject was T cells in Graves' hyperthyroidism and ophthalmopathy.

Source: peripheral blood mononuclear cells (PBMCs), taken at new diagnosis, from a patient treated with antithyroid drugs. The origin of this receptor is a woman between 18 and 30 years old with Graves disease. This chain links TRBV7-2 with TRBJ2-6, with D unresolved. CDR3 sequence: CASTQRTVSNVLTF. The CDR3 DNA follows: TGTGCCAGCACCCAGAGGACCGTCTCCAACGTCCTGACTTTC. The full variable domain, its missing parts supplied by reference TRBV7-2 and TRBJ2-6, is GAGVSQSPSNKVTEKGKDVELRCDPISGHTALYWYRQSLGQGLEFLIYFQGNSAPDKSGLPSDRFSAERTGGSVSTLTIQRTQQEDSAVYLCASTQRTVSNVLTFGAGSRLTVL.